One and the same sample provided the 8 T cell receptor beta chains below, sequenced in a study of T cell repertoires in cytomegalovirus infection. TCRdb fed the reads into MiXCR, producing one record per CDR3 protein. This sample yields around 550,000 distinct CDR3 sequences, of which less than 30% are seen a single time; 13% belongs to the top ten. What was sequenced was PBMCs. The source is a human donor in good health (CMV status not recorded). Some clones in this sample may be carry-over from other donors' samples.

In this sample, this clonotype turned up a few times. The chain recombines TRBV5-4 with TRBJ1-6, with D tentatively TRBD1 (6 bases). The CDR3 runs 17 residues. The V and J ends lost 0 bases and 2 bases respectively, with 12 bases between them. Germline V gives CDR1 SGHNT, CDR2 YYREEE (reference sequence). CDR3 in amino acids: CASSLVGRGTYNSPLHF. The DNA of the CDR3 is TGTGCCAGCAGCTTGGTTGGCAGGGGTACCTATAATTCACCCCTCCACTTT. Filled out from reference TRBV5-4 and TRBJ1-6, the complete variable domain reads ETGVTQSPTHLIKTRGQQVTLRCSSQSGHNTVSWYQQALGQGPQFIFQYYREEENGRGNFPPRFSGLQFPNYSSELNVNALELDDSALYLCASSLVGRGTYNSPLHFGNGTRLTVT.

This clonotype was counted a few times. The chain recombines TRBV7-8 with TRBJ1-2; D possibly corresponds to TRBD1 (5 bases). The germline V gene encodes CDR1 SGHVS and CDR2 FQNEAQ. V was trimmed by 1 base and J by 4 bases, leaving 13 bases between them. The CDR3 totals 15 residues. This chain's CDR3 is CASSLDMVRAYGYTF. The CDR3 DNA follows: TGTGCCAGCAGCTTAGATATGGTCAGGGCCTATGGCTACACCTTC.

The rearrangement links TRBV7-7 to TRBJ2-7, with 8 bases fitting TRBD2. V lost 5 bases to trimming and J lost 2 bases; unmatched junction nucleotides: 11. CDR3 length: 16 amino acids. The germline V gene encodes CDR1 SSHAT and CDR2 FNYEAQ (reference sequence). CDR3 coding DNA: TGTGCCAGCAGCACGGGGTTACTAGCGGATACCTACGAGCAGTACTTC. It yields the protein CASSTGLLADTYEQYF.

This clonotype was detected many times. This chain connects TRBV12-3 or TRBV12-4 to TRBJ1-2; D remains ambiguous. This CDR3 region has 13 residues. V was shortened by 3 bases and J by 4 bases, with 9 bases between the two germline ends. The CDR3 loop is CASSFTGTYGYTF. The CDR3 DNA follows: TGTGCCAGCAGTTTCACGGGAACCTATGGCTACACCTTC.

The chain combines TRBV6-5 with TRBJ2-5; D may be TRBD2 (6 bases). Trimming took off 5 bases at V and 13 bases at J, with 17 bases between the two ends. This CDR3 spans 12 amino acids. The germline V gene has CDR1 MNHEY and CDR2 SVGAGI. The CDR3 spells CASSPWEAELYF. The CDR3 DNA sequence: TGTGCCAGCAGTCCTTGGGAGGCAGAGTTGTACTTC.

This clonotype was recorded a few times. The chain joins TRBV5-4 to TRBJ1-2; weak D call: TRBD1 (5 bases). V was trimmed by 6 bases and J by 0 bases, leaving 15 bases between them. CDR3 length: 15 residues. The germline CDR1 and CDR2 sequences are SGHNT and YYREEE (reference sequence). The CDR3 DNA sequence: TGTGCCAGCACCCCCGGGAGACAGCCTAACTATGGCTACACCTTC. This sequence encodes CASTPGRQPNYGYTF.

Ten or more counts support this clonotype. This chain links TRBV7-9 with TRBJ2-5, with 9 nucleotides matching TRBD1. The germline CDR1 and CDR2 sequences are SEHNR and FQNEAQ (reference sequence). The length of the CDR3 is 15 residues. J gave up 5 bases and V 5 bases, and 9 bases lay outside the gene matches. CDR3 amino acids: CASSETGGAGETQYF. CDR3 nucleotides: TGTGCCAGCAGCGAAACAGGGGGCGCAGGGGAGACCCAGTACTTC.

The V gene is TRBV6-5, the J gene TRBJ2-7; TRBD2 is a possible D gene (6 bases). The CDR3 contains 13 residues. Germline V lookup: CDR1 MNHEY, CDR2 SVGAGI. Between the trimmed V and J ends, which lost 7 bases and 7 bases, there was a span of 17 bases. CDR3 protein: CASTQPGSSEQYF. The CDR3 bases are TGTGCCAGCACCCAACCCGGGAGTTCTGAGCAGTACTTC.